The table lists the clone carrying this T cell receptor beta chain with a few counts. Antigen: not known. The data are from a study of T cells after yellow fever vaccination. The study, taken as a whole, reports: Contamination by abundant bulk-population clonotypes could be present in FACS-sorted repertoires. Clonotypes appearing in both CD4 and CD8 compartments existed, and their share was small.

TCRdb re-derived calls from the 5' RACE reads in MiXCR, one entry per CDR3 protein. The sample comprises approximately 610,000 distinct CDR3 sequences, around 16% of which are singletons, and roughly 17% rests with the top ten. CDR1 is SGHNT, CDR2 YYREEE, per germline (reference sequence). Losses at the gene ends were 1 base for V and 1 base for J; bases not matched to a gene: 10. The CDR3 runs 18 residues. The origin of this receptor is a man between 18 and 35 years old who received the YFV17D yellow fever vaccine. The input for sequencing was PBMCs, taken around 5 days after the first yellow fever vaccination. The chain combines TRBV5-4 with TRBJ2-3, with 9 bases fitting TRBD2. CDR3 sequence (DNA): TGTGCCAGCAGCTTGCGACAGGGACTAGCTCCCGGCACAGATACGCAGTATTTT. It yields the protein CASSLRQGLAPGTDTQYF.